These T cell receptor beta chains were read from a single sample in a study of beta chain features in type 1 diabetes. Here immunoSEQ multiplex PCR was the method, and the copy in TCRdb shows in-frame clones only, minus some. The sample contains approximately 140,000 clones, 7.5% to 9.5% of which appear only once. The sequenced material came from central memory CD4+ T cells from blood. The receptors stem from a man younger than 45 with type 1 diabetes. CDR3s include the opening cysteine and the closing phenylalanine or tryptophan. A D gene is named only where the DNA matches it firmly. Size is omitted from some rows. Given values are once, few, many or a class for expanded clones.

J: TRBJ1-6
V: TRBV19
size: few
D: TRBD1
CDR3: CASQTGNYNSPLHF
DNA: TGTGCCAGCCAGACAGGGAACTATAATTCACCCCTCCACTTT

J: TRBJ1-5
V: TRBV28
size: NA
D: NA
CDR3: CASSSDQPQHF
DNA: TGTGCCAGCAGTTCCGATCAGCCCCAGCATTTT

J: TRBJ1-6
V: TRBV2
size: few
D: TRBD1
CDR3: CASSSRQGDSSPLHF
DNA: TGTGCCAGCAGTTCTAGACAGGGTGATAGTTCACCCCTCCACTTT

J: TRBJ2-5
V: TRBV4-2
size: few
D: NA
CDR3: CASSQDGAAKETQYF
DNA: TGTGCCAGCAGCCAAGATGGGGCGGCAAAAGAGACCCAGTACTTC

J: TRBJ2-1
V: TRBV9
size: few
D: TRBD2
CDR3: CASSVVLWTSGINEQFF
DNA: TGTGCCAGCAGCGTAGTTTTGTGGACTAGCGGGATCAATGAGCAGTTCTTC

J: TRBJ2-2
V: TRBV19
size: few
D: NA
CDR3: CASSDTDSTGELFF
DNA: TGTGCCAGTAGCGATACTGACAGCACCGGGGAGCTGTTTTTT

J: TRBJ2-2
V: TRBV4-2
size: many
D: NA
CDR3: CASSQDRGDSNTGELFF
DNA: TGTGCCAGCAGCCAAGATCGAGGCGACTCGAACACCGGGGAGCTGTTTTTT

J: TRBJ1-4
V: TRBV7-9
size: many
D: NA
CDR3: CASSWGPGTEKLFF
DNA: TGTGCCAGCAGCTGGGGGCCTGGGACTGAAAAACTGTTTTTT

J: TRBJ1-3
V: TRBV6-5
size: NA
D: NA
CDR3: CASTRGGSGNTIYF
DNA: TGTGCCAGCACTCGAGGGGGCTCTGGAAACACCATATATTTT

J: TRBJ2-7
V: TRBV7-2
size: NA
D: TRBD2
CDR3: CASRTGTSAGVYEQYF
DNA: TGTGCCAGCAGAACCGGAACTAGCGCGGGAGTCTACGAGCAGTACTTC

J: TRBJ2-5
V: TRBV13
size: few
D: TRBD2
CDR3: CASTRGLAALGTQYF
DNA: TGTGCCAGCACCCGGGGACTAGCGGCCCTAGGGACCCAGTACTTC

J: TRBJ1-2
V: TRBV14
size: few
D: NA
CDR3: CASSQESGGRGYTF
DNA: TGTGCCAGCAGCCAAGAATCCGGGGGAAGAGGCTACACCTTC

J: TRBJ2-3
V: TRBV18
size: NA
D: NA
CDR3: CASSADLGDTQYF
DNA: TGTGCCAGCTCGGCAGACTTGGGAGATACGCAGTATTTT

J: TRBJ1-5
V: TRBV19
size: NA
D: NA
CDR3: CASRRSGGSNQPQHF
DNA: TGTGCCAGTAGGAGGTCGGGAGGGAGCAATCAGCCCCAGCATTTT

J: TRBJ1-2
V: TRBV18
size: NA
D: NA
CDR3: CASSPGGAGSYGYTF
DNA: TGTGCCAGCTCACCAGGGGGGGCCGGGAGCTATGGCTACACCTTC

J: TRBJ1-2
V: TRBV30
size: NA
D: NA
CDR3: CAGEGSFSNYGYTF
DNA: TGTGCCGGGGAAGGGAGCTTTTCTAACTATGGCTACACCTTC

J: TRBJ1-6
V: TRBV19
size: NA
D: NA
CDR3: CASTLGNSPLHF
DNA: TGTGCCAGTACTCTCGGGAATTCACCCCTCCACTTT